This T cell receptor beta chain was documented in a study of T cell changes during pregnancy in multiple sclerosis. TCRdb keeps only in-frame clones here, not all; method: immunoSEQ multiplex PCR. The sample has roughly 100,000 clones, about 89% seen once. The CDR3 is 15 residues long. Looked up from germline, CDR1 is SGHAT and CDR2 is FQNNGV. Trimming removed 7 bases from V and 0 bases from J, with 15 bases in between. The source was peripheral blood, collected after pregnancy. The TCR sequence derives from a female donor with multiple sclerosis, enrolled in a pregnancy study. The chain links TRBV11-2 to TRBJ1-1; unclear D gene. CDR3 region: CASTLNRVLNTEAFF. In DNA form, the CDR3 reads TGTGCCAGCACCCTAAATCGGGTTTTGAACACTGAAGCTTTCTTT.